These T cell receptor beta chains were read from a single sample in a study of shared clonotypes between healthy human individuals. Using immunoSEQ multiplex PCR, the repertoire was profiled, and TCRdb retains in-frame clones only, with some absent. The sample contains about 2 million clones, roughly 95% of which appear only once. Input material: naive CD4+ T cells sorted from blood. The receptors here all came from a man aged 18 to 30 in good health. Both conserved end residues are part of each CDR3. The order of the fields is CDR3 protein, CDR3 DNA, V gene, J gene, D gene, clone size. The D gene is left open where the match is weak. Size is stated for part of the rows, as once, few or many counts, or as a class when the clone is expanded.

CDR3: CASSFRKTEQFF
DNA: TGTGCCAGCAGTTTCCGCAAGACTGAGCAGTTCTTC
V: TRBV27
J: TRBJ2-1
D: .
size: once

CDR3: CASTGRGGSGELFF
DNA: TGTGCCAGCACTGGGAGGGGGGGCTCCGGGGAGCTGTTTTTT
V: TRBV6-6
J: TRBJ2-2
D: .
size: .

CDR3: CASGLVLAETSNIQYF
DNA: TGTGCTAGTGGTTTGGTATTAGCGGAGACGAGCAACATTCAGTACTTC
V: TRBV12-5
J: TRBJ2-4
D: .
size: once

CDR3: CASSFSGVITDTQYF
DNA: TGTGCCAGCAGTTTTAGTGGGGTTATCACAGATACGCAGTATTTT
V: TRBV27
J: TRBJ2-3
D: .
size: .

CDR3: CASSLAGTQETQYF
DNA: TGCGCCAGCAGCTTGGCAGGGACCCAAGAGACCCAGTACTTC
V: TRBV5-1
J: TRBJ2-5
D: .
size: .

CDR3: CATSGPGAPYEQYF
DNA: TGCGCCACCTCAGGTCCCGGGGCGCCCTACGAGCAGTACTTC
V: TRBV10-1
J: TRBJ2-7
D: .
size: .

CDR3: CASSQAGELYEKLFF
DNA: TGTGCCAGCAGCCAGGCCGGGGAGTTGTATGAAAAACTGTTTTTT
V: TRBV5-4
J: TRBJ1-4
D: .
size: .

CDR3: CASTGEGYEQYF
DNA: TGTGCCAGCACGGGAGAGGGGTACGAGCAGTACTTC
V: TRBV28
J: TRBJ2-7
D: .
size: .

CDR3: CSASRTGGTEAFF
DNA: TGCAGCGCCTCTCGGACAGGGGGCACTGAAGCTTTCTTT
V: TRBV29-1
J: TRBJ1-1
D: TRBD1
size: .

CDR3: CASSQAPDTEAFF
DNA: TGTGCCAGCAGCCAAGCCCCGGACACTGAAGCTTTCTTT
V: TRBV14
J: TRBJ1-1
D: .
size: .

CDR3: CASSWTSSYSYNEQFF
DNA: TGCGCCAGCAGCTGGACGTCCAGTTACTCCTACAATGAGCAGTTCTTC
V: TRBV5-1
J: TRBJ2-1
D: .
size: once

CDR3: CASSERWGGGYTF
DNA: TGTGCCAGCAGTGAGAGGTGGGGAGGAGGCTACACCTTC
V: TRBV6-1
J: TRBJ1-2
D: .
size: once

CDR3: CASSFGDGALHF
DNA: TGTGCCAGCAGCTTCGGGGACGGGGCCCTCCACTTT
V: TRBV7-9
J: TRBJ1-6
D: .
size: few

CDR3: CASSPRQTLGETQYF
DNA: TGTGCCAGCAGCCCCCGACAGACACTTGGAGAGACCCAGTACTTC
V: TRBV7-9
J: TRBJ2-5
D: .
size: .

CDR3: CAWSRDSSPFYEQYF
DNA: TGTGCCTGGAGCCGGGACAGTAGCCCTTTCTACGAGCAGTACTTC
V: TRBV30
J: TRBJ2-7
D: TRBD1
size: .